This TCR beta chain was identified during a study of blood T cell repertoires in COVID-19. About the research overall: Sites in the United States, Italy and Spain provided acute and convalescent COVID-19 samples. PBMCs, B-cell-depleted T cells, or T cells provided the cDNA or gDNA that made up the material.

Study processing details: For nucleated cells, counts were estimated from reference gene primer amplification. Some clones are missing from TCRdb's copy, which holds only in-frame ones; the method was immunoSEQ multiplex PCR. V and J calls plus clone size are reproduced from that table; the DNA served to infer D and trimming. This repertoire shows tens of thousands of clones, approximately 90% found once; its top ten account for 3% to 4.5%. CDR3 length: 14 residues. The V gene end was trimmed by 7 bases and the J gene end by 4 bases; junction bases not matched to a gene: 5. Germline V gives CDR1 SGHRS, CDR2 YFSETQ.

Sequencing input: peripheral blood. This TCR derives from a man aged 55-75 years with acute or convalescent COVID-19. V gene TRBV5-1 combines with J gene TRBJ2-1; 10 nucleotides match TRBD1. For the CDR3, the DNA is TGCGCCAGCGCGCCGGGACAGGGGTACAATGAGCAGTTCTTC. It specifies CASAPGQGYNEQFF.